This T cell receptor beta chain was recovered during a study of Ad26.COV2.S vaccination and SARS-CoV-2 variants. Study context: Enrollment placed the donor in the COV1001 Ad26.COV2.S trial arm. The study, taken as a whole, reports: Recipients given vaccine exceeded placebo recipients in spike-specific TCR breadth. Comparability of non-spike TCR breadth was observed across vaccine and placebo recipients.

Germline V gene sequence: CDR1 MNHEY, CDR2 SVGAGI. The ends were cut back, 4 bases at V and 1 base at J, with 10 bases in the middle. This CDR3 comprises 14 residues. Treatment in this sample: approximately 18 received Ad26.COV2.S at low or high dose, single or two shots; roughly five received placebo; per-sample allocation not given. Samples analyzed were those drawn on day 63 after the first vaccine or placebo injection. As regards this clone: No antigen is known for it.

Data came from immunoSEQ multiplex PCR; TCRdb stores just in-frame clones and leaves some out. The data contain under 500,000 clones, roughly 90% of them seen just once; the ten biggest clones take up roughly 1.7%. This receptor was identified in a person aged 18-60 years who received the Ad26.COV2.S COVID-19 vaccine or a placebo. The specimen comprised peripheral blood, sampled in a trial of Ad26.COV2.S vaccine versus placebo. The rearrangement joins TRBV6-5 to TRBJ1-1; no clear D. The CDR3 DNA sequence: TGTGCCAGCAGTTCCCGGGATCCGAACACTGAAGCTTTCTTT. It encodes CASSSRDPNTEAFF.